This T cell receptor (beta chain) is drawn from a study of monozygotic twins with inflammatory bowel disease. Regarding this clonotype: The antigen remains undetermined.

Study conclusions and caveats: Distinguishing T cell subtypes was not possible.

Input per TCR library consisted of around 3,700 ng of total RNA. Eight cDNA synthesis reactions were run for every sample. Researchers used template switching to add UMIs featuring a 6-nucleotide sample barcode. Following a re-call of the 5' RACE reads, TCRdb has one entry per CDR3 protein and lacks DNA. This sample's clone table lists 440,000 or so distinct CDR3 sequences. Germline loops: CDR1 SNHLY, CDR2 FYNNEI. The CDR3 totals 15 residues. Sequencing was done on a sample of blood. This chain connects TRBV2 to TRBJ1-6. The sequence was collected from a human donor with ulcerative colitis or Crohn's disease, or a healthy co-twin of an affected twin (not recorded which). CDR3 loop: CASSEARGDNSPLHF.